This T cell receptor (beta chain) was documented in a study of a mutant IDH1 vaccine in newly diagnosed glioma. Clones were read by immunoSEQ multiplex PCR, and TCRdb kept only the in-frame ones, dropping some. The table lists about 88,000 clones, approximately 80% of them singletons. Described time point: baseline, week 1 (first vaccination visit). As for treatment: pre-vaccination baseline after standard-of-care therapy. Germline CDR1 MNHEY, CDR2 SVGAGI. The CDR3 is 13 amino acids. Trimming took 10 bases from V and 4 from J, leaving 15 bases between them. The receptor was derived from a man aged 35 to 55 with glioma. Some clones in this sample may be carry-over from other donors' samples. The rearrangement joins TRBV6-5 to TRBJ2-3, with TRBD1 as a possible D gene (5 bases). The sample was PBMCs, taken from a glioma patient treated with radiotherapy, temozolomide or both. The CDR3 DNA is TGTGCCACTACCCGCAGGGCCGCAGATACGCAGTATTTT. Its protein is CATTRRAADTQYF.